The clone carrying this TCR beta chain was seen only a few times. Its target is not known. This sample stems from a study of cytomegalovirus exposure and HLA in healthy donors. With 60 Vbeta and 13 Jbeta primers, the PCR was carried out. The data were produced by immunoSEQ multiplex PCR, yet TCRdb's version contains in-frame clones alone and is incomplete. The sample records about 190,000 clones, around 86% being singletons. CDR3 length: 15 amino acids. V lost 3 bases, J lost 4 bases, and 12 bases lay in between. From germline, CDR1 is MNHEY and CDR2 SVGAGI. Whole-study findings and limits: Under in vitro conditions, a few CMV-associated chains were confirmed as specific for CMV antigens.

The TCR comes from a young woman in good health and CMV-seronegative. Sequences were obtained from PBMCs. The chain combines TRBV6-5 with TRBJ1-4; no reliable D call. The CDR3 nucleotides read TGTGCCAGCAGTTATTGGGCAAACAATAATGAAAAACTGTTTTTT. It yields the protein CASSYWANNNEKLFF.